This T cell receptor (beta chain) comes out of a study of cytomegalovirus exposure and HLA in healthy donors. Study-level results: Researchers reported from a later analysis that most CMV-associated TCR beta chains appeared HLA-restricted. Among immune exposure information, only CMV serostatus was available.

The CDR3 totals 15 residues. Deletions cut 0 bases from V and 5 bases from J, with 12 bases between. Germline assignment: CDR1 SGHNT and CDR2 YYREEE (reference sequence). This clone is a singleton in its sample. The target antigen is unknown. With 60 Vbeta and 13 Jbeta primers, the PCR was carried out. Libraries were prepared by immunoSEQ multiplex PCR; TCRdb keeps only in-frame clonotypes and omits some of them. Of some 140,000 clones listed, around three quarters were seen once; the top ten hold approximately 4%. This clonotype originated in a woman aged 35 to 49 in good health and CMV-seronegative. The V call is TRBV5-4, the J call TRBJ2-1, with D tentatively TRBD1 (5 bases). Source material: PBMCs. Here the CDR3 reads CASSLGQGPHNEQFF. The CDR3 coding sequence is TGTGCCAGCAGCTTGGGCCAGGGTCCCCACAATGAGCAGTTCTTC. Full variable domain (rest looked up from reference TRBV5-4 and TRBJ2-1): ETGVTQSPTHLIKTRGQQVTLRCSSQSGHNTVSWYQQALGQGPQFIFQYYREEENGRGNFPPRFSGLQFPNYSSELNVNALELDDSALYLCASSLGQGPHNEQFFGPGTRLTVL.